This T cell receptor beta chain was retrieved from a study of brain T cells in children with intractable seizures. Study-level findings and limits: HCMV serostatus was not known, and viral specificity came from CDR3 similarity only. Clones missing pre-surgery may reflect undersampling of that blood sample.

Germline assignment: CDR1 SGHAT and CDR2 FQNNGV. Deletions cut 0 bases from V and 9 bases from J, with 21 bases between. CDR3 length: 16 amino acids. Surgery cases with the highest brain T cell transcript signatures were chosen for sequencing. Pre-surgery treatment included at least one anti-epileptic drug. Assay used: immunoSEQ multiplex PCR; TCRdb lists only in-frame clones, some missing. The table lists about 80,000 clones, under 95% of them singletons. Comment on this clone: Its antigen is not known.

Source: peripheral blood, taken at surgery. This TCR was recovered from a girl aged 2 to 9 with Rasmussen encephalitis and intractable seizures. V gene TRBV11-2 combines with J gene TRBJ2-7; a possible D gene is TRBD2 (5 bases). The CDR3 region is CASSLDPPAWRMVQYF. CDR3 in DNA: TGTGCCAGCAGCTTAGATCCCCCAGCATGGAGGATGGTGCAGTACTTC.